This T cell receptor (beta chain) was identified in a study of blood T cell repertoires in COVID-19. In the study overall: The United States, Italy and Spain were the sources of the acute and convalescent COVID-19 samples. T cells, B-cell-depleted T cells, or PBMCs provided the cDNA or gDNA that served as material.

Original handling: Estimation of nucleated cell counts was performed using reference gene primer amplification. Some clones are missing from TCRdb's copy, which holds only in-frame ones; the method was immunoSEQ multiplex PCR. The V and J calls and clone size are taken from that table; D and trimming were inferred from the DNA. The table lists about 76,000 clones, less than 90% of them singletons, with roughly a sixth in the top ten. V lost 0 bases, J lost 4 bases, and 5 bases lay in between. This CDR3 comprises 13 residues. Germline values: CDR1 SGHNT, CDR2 YENEEA. The table lists this clone with a count of one.

The sequenced sample consisted of peripheral blood. The receptor's source is a human donor in a cohort sampled during active COVID-19. V is TRBV11-3 and J is TRBJ2-3; D is uncertain. The DNA of the CDR3 is TGTGCCAGCAGCTTAGATATTCCAGATACGCAGTATTTT. Protein: CASSLDIPDTQYF.